Below, 19 T cell receptor beta chains from the same sample are listed, as sequenced in a study of T cells after posttransplantation cyclophosphamide. Measured with immunoSEQ multiplex PCR; TCRdb has only the in-frame clones, and not every one. The sample is made up of about 38,000 clones, none counted only once. Sequenced sample: PBMCs. The source is a man between 45 and 60 years old in good health, CMV-negative, and a related stem cell transplant donor.

Many counts were recorded for this clone. The chain employs TRBV19 and TRBJ1-2; the match to TRBD1 covers 11 bases. CDR1 is LNHDA, CDR2 SQIVND, per germline (reference sequence). V trimming: 2 bases; J trimming: 4 bases; junction bases outside the gene matches: 6. The CDR3 extends over 16 amino acids. CDR3 coding DNA: TGTGCCAGTAGTATACCGGGACAGGGGGTAACCTATGGCTACACCTTC. Residues: CASSIPGQGVTYGYTF.

This clone has a handful of counts. The chain links TRBV14 to TRBJ2-1, with unresolved D. CDR1 is SGHDN and CDR2 is FVKESK in the germline V gene. The CDR3 runs 17 residues. With 0 bases removed from V and 9 bases from J, the gap between germline ends came to 21 bases. This chain's CDR3 is CASSQDNIVTSLSEQFF. CDR3 DNA: TGTGCCAGCAGCCAAGATAATATCGTCACATCCTTAAGTGAGCAGTTCTTC.

This clone was detected many times. The chain has TRBV4-2 and TRBJ2-7; 7 bases line up with TRBD2. Germline V gene lookup returns CDR1 LGHNA and CDR2 YNFKEQ. V shed 4 bases, J shed 6 bases, and the junction held 21 bases outside the gene matches. This CDR3 spans 18 amino acids. As DNA, the CDR3 is TGTGCCAGCAGCCTAAAAACCGGGGGGTCAATTCAAGGGGTCGAGCAGTACTTC. Translating it yields CASSLKTGGSIQGVEQYF.

This clone appeared many times. This chain joins TRBV18 and TRBJ1-5; 9 bases align to TRBD1. The CDR3 runs to 16 residues. With 0 bases clipped from V and 3 bases from J, the junction kept 3 bases outside the gene matches. CDR1 KGHSH and CDR2 LQKENI come from the germline V gene. CDR3 region: CASSPPGTGINQPQHF. The DNA of the CDR3 is TGTGCCAGCTCACCACCGGGGACAGGGATCAATCAGCCCCAGCATTTT.

The sample holds many counts of this clone. J is TRBJ1-1 and V is TRBV19; unclear D gene. Germline CDR1 and CDR2: LNHDA and SQIVND (reference sequence). This CDR3 has 12 residues. Deletions cut 7 bases from V and 1 base from J, with 7 bases between. CDR3 sequence (DNA): TGTGCCAGTACAACAGCGAACACTGAAGCTTTCTTT. It translates to CASTTANTEAFF.

This clone was recorded many times. The chain has TRBV7-9 and TRBJ2-1; 8 bases map to TRBD2. Trimming cost V 1 base and J 4 bases; bases outside gene matches: 3. The length of the CDR3 is 15 residues. Germline V CDR1 and CDR2: SEHNR, FQNEAQ (reference sequence). The CDR3 is CASSLVSGEYNEQFF. The CDR3 DNA sequence: TGTGCCAGCAGCTTAGTTAGCGGGGAATACAATGAGCAGTTCTTC.

This clone occurred many times. The rearrangement links TRBV28 to TRBJ1-2, with D possibly TRBD1 on 5 matching bases. The CDR3 is 12 amino acids. Between the trimmed V and J ends, which lost 2 bases and 4 bases, there was a span of 5 bases. Germline V gene data show CDR1 as MDHEN and CDR2 as SYDVKM. CDR3 nucleotides: TGTGCCAGCAGTTTAGACAGCTATGGCTACACCTTC. It encodes CASSLDSYGYTF.

The table lists this clone with many counts. The rearrangement uses TRBV5-1 and TRBJ2-6; maybe TRBD1 (6 bases). Trimming shortened V by 4 bases and J by 3 bases, and 11 bases separated the two germline ends. Germline V gene sequence: CDR1 SGHRS, CDR2 YFSETQ. The CDR3 has 15 amino acids. CDR3 residues: CASSLQGYGANVLTF. CDR3 sequence (DNA): TGCGCCAGCAGCCTCCAGGGGTATGGGGCCAACGTCCTGACTTTC.

This clone was detected ten times or more. This rearrangement joins TRBV7-9 to TRBJ2-5; D gene ambiguous. Deletions cut 4 bases from V and 5 bases from J, with 5 bases between. The CDR3 totals 11 residues. Germline CDR1 and CDR2: SEHNR and FQNEAQ (reference sequence). Written as DNA, the CDR3 is TGTGCCAGCAGCTCTACGGAGACCCAGTACTTC. Translating gives CASSSTETQYF.

This clone has a count of ten or more. The chain has TRBV13 and TRBJ1-1, with 7 bases aligning to TRBD1. Germline CDR1 is PRHDT and CDR2 is FYEKMQ (reference sequence). After removal of 2 bases from V and 6 bases from J, the junction contained 9 bases not matched to a gene. The CDR3 has 15 residues. CDR3 nucleotide sequence: TGTGCCAGCAGCTTACCTTCATACAGGGGCTCTGAAGCTTTCTTT. Encoded protein: CASSLPSYRGSEAFF. The full variable domain, in which reference TRBV13 and TRBJ1-1 provide the parts outside the CDR3, is AAGVIQSPRHLIKEKRETATLKCYPIPRHDTVYWYQQGPGQDPQFLISFYEKMQSDKGSIPDRFSAQQFSDYHSELNMSSLELGDSALYFCASSLPSYRGSEAFFGQGTRLTVV.

This clone was seen ten or more times. This chain joins TRBV19 and TRBJ1-1; perhaps TRBD1 as D (5 bases). Per the germline V gene, CDR1 is LNHDA and CDR2 is SQIVND (reference sequence). V was pared by 7 bases and J by 1 base, with 13 bases between. The CDR3 is 14 amino acids. CDR3 bases: TGTGCCAGTATTAGGCTGGGGGGGAACACTGAAGCTTTCTTT. Translating it yields CASIRLGGNTEAFF.

This clone was observed at least ten times. The V call is TRBV6-5, the J call TRBJ1-4, with 8 nucleotides matching TRBD1. The V gene's germline CDR1 is MNHEY and CDR2 SVGAGI. Unmatched junction bases numbered 10, after V lost 3 bases and J lost 7 bases. This CDR3 is built from 16 residues. CDR3 sequence reads: CASSYTSRGRAEKLFF. The CDR3 DNA sequence: TGTGCCAGCAGTTATACTTCCAGGGGGCGAGCTGAAAAACTGTTTTTT.

As for this clone: One base away lies a much larger clone, so this may be a sequencing read error. This chain uses TRBV5-4 with TRBJ1-2; TRBD1 aligns across 7 bases. Looked up from germline, CDR1 is SGHNT and CDR2 is YYREEE (reference sequence). Trimming took 4 bases from V and 2 from J; bases not matched to a gene: 5. The CDR3 has 14 residues. In nucleotides, the CDR3 is TGTGCCAGCAGCCCGGGACAGAGGAACTATGGCTACACCTTC. This gives the protein CASSPGQRNYGYTF.

This clone has at least ten counts. The rearrangement uses TRBV10-3 and TRBJ1-1; tentatively, D is TRBD1 (5 bases). Germline loops: CDR1 ENHRY, CDR2 SYGVKD. Trimming took off 9 bases at V and 1 base at J, with 12 bases between the two ends. The CDR3 totals 13 residues. Here the CDR3 DNA reads TGTGCCATAAAGACAGAGAGGAACACTGAAGCTTTCTTT. The encoded protein is CAIKTERNTEAFF.

This clone has just a few counts. The rearrangement joins TRBV29-1 to TRBJ2-1; TRBD2 matches at 11 bases. V trimming: 4 bases; J trimming: 4 bases; junction bases outside the gene matches: 12. Germline CDR1 is SQVTM and CDR2 is ANQGSEA. The CDR3 has 17 residues. As DNA, the CDR3 is TGCAGCGTTGGTGGGGGATTACTAGCGGGGGTTTACAATGAGCAGTTCTTC. It codes for CSVGGGLLAGVYNEQFF.

Many counts were recorded for this clone. V usage is TRBV7-9 and J usage is TRBJ2-2, with 7 bases that match TRBD1. V lost 5 bases, J lost 3 bases, and 6 bases stayed unmatched. CDR3 length: 15 amino acids. CDR1 and CDR2 from the germline V gene are SEHNR and FQNEAQ (reference sequence). This chain's CDR3 is CASSLWTGHTGELFF. The CDR3 bases are TGTGCCAGCAGCCTCTGGACAGGTCACACCGGGGAGCTGTTTTTT.

This clone has ten or more counts. This chain uses TRBV7-8 with TRBJ1-2; D is ambiguous. Germline CDR1 and CDR2: SGHVS and FQNEAQ. V was shortened by 1 base and J by 1 base, with 7 bases between the two germline ends. The CDR3 contains 14 residues. The DNA for the CDR3 is TGTGCCAGCAGCTTAGGTCGGGGTAACTATGGCTACACCTTC. Translating it yields CASSLGRGNYGYTF.

This clone was seen ten or more times. V usage is TRBV6-1 and J usage is TRBJ2-1, with TRBD2 matching over 7 bases. Germline V gene lookup returns CDR1 MNHNS and CDR2 SASEGT. The CDR3 runs 15 residues. V was pared by 4 bases and J by 0 bases, with 3 bases of the junction left unmatched. CDR3 bases: TGTGCCAGCAGTGCAGCGGGGAGCTCCTACAATGAGCAGTTCTTC. It is translated as CASSAAGSSYNEQFF.

This clone was observed a few times. The V call is TRBV7-8, the J call TRBJ2-1, with 11 positions matching TRBD1. After removal of 5 bases from V and 8 bases from J, the junction contained 8 bases not matched to a gene. CDR1 and CDR2 (germline): SGHVS, FQNEAQ. This CDR3 has 15 residues. The CDR3 sequence is CASSQGTGGQDEQFF. DNA for the CDR3: TGTGCCAGCAGCCAAGGGACAGGGGGGCAGGATGAGCAGTTCTTC.